These 15 T cell receptor beta chains came from one sample sequenced in a study of blood T cell repertoires in COVID-19. The protocol was immunoSEQ multiplex PCR, while the TCRdb copy is restricted to in-frame clones and leaves out a portion. Of around 90,000 clones listed, 75% to 90% are singletons. Sequencing was done on a sample of peripheral blood. The source of these receptors is a human donor in a cohort sampled during active COVID-19.

V usage is TRBV2 and J usage is TRBJ1-4; D might be TRBD1 (5 bases). Trimming shortened V by 3 bases and J by 8 bases, and 13 bases separated the two germline ends. CDR1 and CDR2 (germline): SNHLY, FYNNEI. The CDR3 runs to 14 residues. CDR3 amino acids: CASSDLGRGEKLFF. The CDR3 nucleotides read TGTGCCAGCAGTGACCTTGGGCGGGGGGAAAAACTGTTTTTT.

The V and J genes are TRBV7-2 and TRBJ2-7, with TRBD2 as a possible D gene (5 bases). Germline V lookup: CDR1 SGHTA, CDR2 FQGNSA. Trimming shortened V by 1 base and J by 7 bases, and 20 bases separated the two germline ends. CDR3 length: 16 residues. CDR3 sequence: CASSLVAGGITGEQYF. The CDR3 DNA follows: TGTGCCAGCAGCTTAGTGGCCGGCGGAATAACGGGGGAGCAGTACTTC. The full variable domain, its missing parts supplied by reference TRBV7-2 and TRBJ2-7, is GAGVSQSPSNKVTEKGKDVELRCDPISGHTALYWYRQSLGQGLEFLIYFQGNSAPDKSGLPSDRFSAERTGGSVSTLTIQRTQQEDSAVYLCASSLVAGGITGEQYFGPGTRLTVT.

The table lists this clone with a count of one. The chain is built from TRBV7-9 and TRBJ1-1; D uncertain. CDR1 is SEHNR, CDR2 FQNEAQ, per germline (reference sequence). The CDR3 is 14 amino acids. V was cut by 1 base and J by 5 bases, with 11 bases left in between. The chain's CDR3 is CASSLEGSGTEAFF. Here the CDR3 DNA reads TGTGCCAGCAGCTTAGAAGGGAGTGGGACTGAAGCTTTCTTT. Variable domain in full (rest from reference TRBV7-9 and TRBJ1-1): DTGVSQNPRHKITKRGQNVTFRCDPISEHNRLYWYRQTLGQGPEFLTYFQNEAQLEKSRLLSDRFSAERPKGSFSTLEIQRTEQGDSAMYLCASSLEGSGTEAFFGQGTRLTVV.

V usage is TRBV15 and J usage is TRBJ1-5; D call uncertain. The ends were cut back, 0 bases at V and 6 bases at J, with 15 bases in the middle. The CDR3 has 16 amino acids. CDR1 is LNHNV and CDR2 is YYDKDF in the germline V gene (reference sequence). Written as DNA, the CDR3 is TGTGCCACCAGCAGAGATGTGACACTGATGCTTCAGCCCCAGCATTTT. It encodes CATSRDVTLMLQPQHF.

The sample holds many counts of this clone. This chain links TRBV18 with TRBJ2-4; 9 bases are shared with TRBD1. Germline V gives CDR1 KGHSH, CDR2 LQKENI. This CDR3 is 18 amino acids long. The junction had 8 bases not matched to a gene; V was cut back by 2 bases and J by 0 bases. The DNA for the CDR3 is TGTGCCAGCTCACCAGGACAGGGGAGGGCCTTAGCCAAAAACATTCAGTACTTC. Translating gives CASSPGQGRALAKNIQYF.

A single count supports this clone. The J gene is TRBJ2-2, the V gene TRBV27, with 7 positions matching TRBD1. Per germline, CDR1 MNHEY and CDR2 SMNVEV (reference sequence). The CDR3 extends over 14 amino acids. The trim removed 2 bases at V and 5 bases at J, leaving 2 bases unmatched. The CDR3 nucleotides are TGTGCCAGCAGTTTAGTACAGGGGACCGGGGAGCTGTTTTTT. It translates to CASSLVQGTGELFF.

This chain joins TRBV5-6 and TRBJ1-2; TRBD1 aligns across 9 bases. CDR1 is SGHDT and CDR2 is YYEEEE in the germline V gene. The CDR3 contains 16 residues. V shed 1 base, J shed 7 bases, and the junction held 11 bases outside the gene matches. DNA of the CDR3: TGTGCCAGCAGCTTGCCCACAGGGACAGGGTTTAGTGGCTACACCTTC. It codes for CASSLPTGTGFSGYTF.

CDR3 sequence (DNA): TGCGCCAGCAGCTTGCTAGGCGATTTAACTGAAGCTTTCTTT. It translates to CASSLLGDLTEAFF. This sequence joins TRBV5-1 and TRBJ1-1; D not resolved. V was clipped by 1 base and J by 5 bases, with 12 bases between them. From germline, CDR1 is SGHRS and CDR2 YFSETQ. The CDR3 loop spans 14 amino acids.

CDR3 DNA sequence: TGTGCCAGCAGCTCCGGGACAGGGAACACCGGGGAGCTGTTTTTT. Protein product: CASSSGTGNTGELFF. The rearrangement uses TRBV5-4 and TRBJ2-2, with 8 bases lining up with TRBD1. V shed 3 bases, J shed 1 base, and the junction held 2 bases outside the gene matches. Looked up from germline, CDR1 is SGHNT and CDR2 is YYREEE (reference sequence). This CDR3 comprises 15 residues.

The chain is built from TRBV4-1 and TRBJ1-5; 7 positions agree with TRBD1. CDR3 length: 15 amino acids. V lost 5 bases, J lost 5 bases, and 9 bases stayed unmatched. The germline V gene encodes CDR1 MGHRA and CDR2 YSYEKL. CDR3 DNA sequence: TGCGCCAGCAGCGTACAGGGGTTCCCCCATCAGCCCCAGCATTTT. This gives the protein CASSVQGFPHQPQHF.

The rearrangement links TRBV2 to TRBJ2-3; TRBD1 aligns across 9 bases. The CDR3 sequence is 17 residues long. Germline CDR1 and CDR2: SNHLY and FYNNEI. Germline trimming cut 6 bases from V and 5 bases from J; bases unmatched to any gene: 15. The chain's CDR3 is CASRAGTGLVTGDTQYF. As DNA, the CDR3 is TGTGCCAGCAGGGCCGGGACAGGGCTAGTGACGGGAGATACGCAGTATTTT.

This sequence joins TRBV7-9 and TRBJ2-5; tentative D call: TRBD1 (6 bases). The germline gives CDR1 SEHNR, CDR2 FQNEAQ (reference sequence). Trimming left V 1 base short and J 5 bases short, with 11 bases between. The CDR3 is 14 amino acids. CDR3 sequence reads: CASSLGPRGETQYF. For the CDR3, the DNA is TGTGCCAGCAGCTTAGGCCCCAGGGGTGAGACCCAGTACTTC.

The rearrangement joins TRBV5-1 to TRBJ2-7, with 9 bases that match TRBD1. Trimming cost V 2 bases and J 5 bases; bases outside gene matches: 5. This CDR3 spans 14 amino acids. CDR1 and CDR2 (germline): SGHRS, YFSETQ. CDR3 sequence (DNA): TGCGCCAGCAGCTTTGGGGACAGGGCCCACGAGCAGTACTTC. Its translation is CASSFGDRAHEQYF.

This chain connects TRBV7-3 to TRBJ2-3, with a possible D match to TRBD2 (6 bases). CDR1 is SGHTA and CDR2 is FQGTGA in the germline V gene. Trimming pared 2 bases from V and 1 base from J, leaving 10 bases between. The CDR3 has 15 amino acids. The CDR3 coding sequence is TGTGCCAGCAGCTTACTGGGCGGGGGCACAGATACGCAGTATTTT. Translating it yields CASSLLGGGTDTQYF. The whole variable domain, remainder taken from reference TRBV7-3 and TRBJ2-3, is GAGVSQTPSNKVTEKGKYVELRCDPISGHTALYWYRQSLGQGPEFLIYFQGTGAADDSGLPNDRFFAVRPEGSVSTLKIQRTERGDSAVYLCASSLLGGGTDTQYFGPGTRLTVL.

V is TRBV19 and J is TRBJ1-2; TRBD1 matches at 10 bases. Trimming at V came to 4 bases and at J to 2 bases, leaving 13 bases not matched to a gene. Per the germline V gene, CDR1 is LNHDA and CDR2 is SQIVND (reference sequence). CDR3 length: 18 amino acids. This CDR3 is CASSTPGTGAVLNYGYTF. The CDR3, as DNA: TGTGCCAGTAGTACTCCCGGGACAGGGGCTGTGTTGAACTATGGCTACACCTTC.